This T cell receptor beta chain was found in a study of CD8 T cells in Susac syndrome (dated by TCRdb to the late 2010s). At the level of the whole study: Of the Susac syndrome patients who were sequenced, under 10 were in clinical remission while roughly six had clinically active disease. At the time of blood withdrawal, Susac syndrome patients were either therapy-naive, taking corticosteroids (with some also receiving IVIg), or on IVIg alone. Whether CD8+ T cell activation and differentiation in Susac syndrome was antigen driven was tested using repertoire sequencing. CD8+ T cell repertoire clonality was compared between some 12 healthy donors, about 14 Susac syndrome patients and approximately 16 multiple sclerosis patients.

High-throughput TCR beta sequencing profiled peripheral blood CD8+ and CD4+ T cells from healthy donors, Susac syndrome patients and multiple sclerosis patients. Recently defined diagnostic criteria for definite or probable disease were met by the Susac syndrome patients. CD8+ TEMRA cells were enriched by FACS, while bulk CD8+ and CD4+ T cells were purified by magnetic negative isolation. Blood was collected in EDTA tubes and processed within 24 hours, with PBMCs isolated through density gradient centrifugation. PBMCs destined for TCR sequencing were cryopreserved in liquid nitrogen and later thawed in a 37 °C water bath. Purity of sorted or isolated CD4+, CD8+ and CD8+ TEMRA cells was at least 90%. For this clonotype: There is no known antigen for this receptor. No base quality values were provided; no much bigger clone lies one nucleotide off.

Broader findings and caveats from the paper: CD8+ repertoires in Susac syndrome showed clonal expansion, which was highest in CD8+ TEMRA cells and was greater in clinically active patients than in remitting patients. The TCR sequencing and HLA analysis was acknowledged to have included a relatively small number of individuals. Roughly 15 Susac-specific public clones were identified in the total CD8+ repertoire, and 5 or 6 Susac-specific public clones were identified in the CD8+ TEMRA repertoire.

RNA was extracted using the RNeasy kit, and roughly 0.5 to 1 microgram was reverse transcribed with random hexamers. TCR beta CDR3 regions were amplified with the immunoSEQ multiplex PCR assay covering 54 Vbeta and 13 Jbeta segments. To correct PCR amplification bias, a synthetic template baseline was used for both primer optimization and computational correction. Regarding the original processing steps: Reads were annotated to V, D and J genes per IMGT and analyzed with immunoSEQ Analyzer, keeping only productive sequences. Clonality was computed as one minus Shannon entropy normalized by log2 of the number of productive unique sequences. Public and private clones were assessed among the 100 most prevalent clones of each patient and control. Clones were defined as Susac-specific when absent from the healthy and MS cohorts, from approximately 970 published viral clones and from other ImmuneACCESS disease sequences. Using fastp at Q25 and MiXCR, TCRdb reprocessed the public reads and kept productive beta chains. For every CDR3 protein sequence, its rows merge into one entry that carries the most common genes and DNA. TCRdb assigned the V and J calls; the authors' analysis was not used. The sample includes approximately 120,000 distinct CDR3 sequences, with around 94% observed a single time. The top ten clones comprise more than 0.2% of the sample.

From a lookup of the germline V gene (reference sequence), CDR1 and CDR2 are DFQATT and SNEGSKA. Relative to germline, V is 3 bases shorter and J is 0 bases shorter, with 10 bases between their ends. Including the terminal cysteine and phenylalanine, the CDR3 comprises 14 residues. Left in the record is the CDR3 DNA by itself, 42 bases read in frame from the first base. This clonotype was sampled from a human donor with Susac syndrome. The sequence is built from TRBV20-1 and TRBJ2-3; TRBD2 might be the D gene, on 6 matching bases. Source material: CD8+ T cells from PBMCs. DNA sequence: TGCAGTGCTAGCGCCGGGACTAGCACAGATACGCAGTATTTT. It is translated as CSASAGTSTDTQYF.